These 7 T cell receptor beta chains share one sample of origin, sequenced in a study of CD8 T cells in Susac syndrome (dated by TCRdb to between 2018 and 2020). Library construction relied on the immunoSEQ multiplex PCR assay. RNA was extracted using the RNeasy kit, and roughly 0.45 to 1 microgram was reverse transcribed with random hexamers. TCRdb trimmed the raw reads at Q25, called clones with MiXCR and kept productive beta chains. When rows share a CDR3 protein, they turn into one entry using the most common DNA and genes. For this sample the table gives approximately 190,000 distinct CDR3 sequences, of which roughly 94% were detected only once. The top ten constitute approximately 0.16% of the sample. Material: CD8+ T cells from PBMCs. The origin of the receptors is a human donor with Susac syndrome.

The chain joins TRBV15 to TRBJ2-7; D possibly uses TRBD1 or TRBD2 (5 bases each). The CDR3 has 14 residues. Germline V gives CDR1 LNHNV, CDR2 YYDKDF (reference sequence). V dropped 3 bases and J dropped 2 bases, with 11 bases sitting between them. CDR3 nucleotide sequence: TGTGCCACCAGCAGTCGGGGACGGCCCTACGAGCAGTACTTC. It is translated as CATSSRGRPYEQYF.

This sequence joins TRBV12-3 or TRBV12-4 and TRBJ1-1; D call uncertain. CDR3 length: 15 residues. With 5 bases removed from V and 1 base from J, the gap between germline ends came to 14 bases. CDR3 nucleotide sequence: TGTGCCAGCAGTACCATGGACTCAGGGAACACTGAAGCTTTCTTT. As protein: CASSTMDSGNTEAFF.

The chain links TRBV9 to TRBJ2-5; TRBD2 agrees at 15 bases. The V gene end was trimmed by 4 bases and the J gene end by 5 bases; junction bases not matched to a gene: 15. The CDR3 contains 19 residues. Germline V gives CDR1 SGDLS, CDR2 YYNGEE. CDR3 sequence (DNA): TGTGCCAGCAGCCCGAGATCAGGACTAGCGGGAGGGCCCGGGGAGACCCAGTACTTC. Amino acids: CASSPRSGLAGGPGETQYF.

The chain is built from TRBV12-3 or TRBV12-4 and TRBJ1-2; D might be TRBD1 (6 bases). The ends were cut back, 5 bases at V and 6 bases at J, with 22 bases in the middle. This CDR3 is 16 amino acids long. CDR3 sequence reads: CASSPQPGDPGDGYTF. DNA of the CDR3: TGTGCCAGCAGTCCCCAGCCCGGGGATCCAGGGGATGGCTACACCTTC.

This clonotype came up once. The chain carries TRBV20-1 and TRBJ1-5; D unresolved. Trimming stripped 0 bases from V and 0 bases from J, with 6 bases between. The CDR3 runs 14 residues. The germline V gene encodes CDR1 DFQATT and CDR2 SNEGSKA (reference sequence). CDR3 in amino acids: CSARDSYSNQPQHF. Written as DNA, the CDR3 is TGCAGTGCTAGAGATAGTTATAGCAATCAGCCCCAGCATTTT.

Here the CDR3 reads CASTLGMNTGELFF. CDR3 sequence (DNA): TGTGCCAGCACCTTGGGTATGAACACCGGGGAGCTGTTTTTT. This rearrangement joins TRBV12-3 or TRBV12-4 to TRBJ2-2; D gene unclear. The CDR3 covers 14 residues. Trimming shortened V by 7 bases and J by 1 base, and 10 bases separated the two germline ends.

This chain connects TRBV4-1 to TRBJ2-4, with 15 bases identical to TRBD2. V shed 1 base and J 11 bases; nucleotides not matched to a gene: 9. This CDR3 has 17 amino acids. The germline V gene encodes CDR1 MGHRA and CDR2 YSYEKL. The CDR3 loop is CASSQAGTSGRPGVQYF. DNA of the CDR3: TGCGCCAGCAGCCAAGCCGGGACTAGCGGGAGGCCGGGAGTTCAGTACTTC.